This TCR beta chain was sequenced during a study of blood T cell repertoires in COVID-19. Self-reported history from a screening survey and questionnaire set each donor's cohort. This CDR3 region has 13 residues. Trimming took off 2 bases at V and 2 bases at J, with 5 bases between the two ends. Germline CDR1 reads SGHTA; CDR2 reads FQGTGA. In the original processing: Estimation of nucleated cell counts was performed using reference gene primer amplification. Assay used: immunoSEQ multiplex PCR; TCRdb lists only in-frame clones, some missing. That table is the source of V, J and clone size, and D and trimming were worked out from the DNA. The sample has around 300,000 clones; approximately 86% are singletons.

Sequenced: PBMCs or T cells enriched from blood (not recorded which). This TCR was sampled from a young woman who had recovered from COVID-19. The chain carries TRBV7-3 and TRBJ2-3; D not certain. CDR3: CASSLEVTDTQYF. CDR3 nucleotide sequence: TGTGCCAGCAGCTTAGAGGTCACAGATACGCAGTATTTT.